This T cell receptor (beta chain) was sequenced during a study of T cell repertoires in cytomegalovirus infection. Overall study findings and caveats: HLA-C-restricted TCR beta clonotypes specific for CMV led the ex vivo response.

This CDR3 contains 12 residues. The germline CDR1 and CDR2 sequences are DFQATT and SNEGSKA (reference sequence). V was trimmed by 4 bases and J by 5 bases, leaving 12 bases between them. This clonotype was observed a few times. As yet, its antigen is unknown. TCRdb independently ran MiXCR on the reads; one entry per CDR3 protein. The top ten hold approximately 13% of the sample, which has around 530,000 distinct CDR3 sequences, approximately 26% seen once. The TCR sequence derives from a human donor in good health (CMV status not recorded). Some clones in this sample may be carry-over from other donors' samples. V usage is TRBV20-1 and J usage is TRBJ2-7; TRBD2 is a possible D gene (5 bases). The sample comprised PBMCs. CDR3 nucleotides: TGCAGTGCTACCACTAGGATGCACGAGCAGTACTTC. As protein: CSATTRMHEQYF.